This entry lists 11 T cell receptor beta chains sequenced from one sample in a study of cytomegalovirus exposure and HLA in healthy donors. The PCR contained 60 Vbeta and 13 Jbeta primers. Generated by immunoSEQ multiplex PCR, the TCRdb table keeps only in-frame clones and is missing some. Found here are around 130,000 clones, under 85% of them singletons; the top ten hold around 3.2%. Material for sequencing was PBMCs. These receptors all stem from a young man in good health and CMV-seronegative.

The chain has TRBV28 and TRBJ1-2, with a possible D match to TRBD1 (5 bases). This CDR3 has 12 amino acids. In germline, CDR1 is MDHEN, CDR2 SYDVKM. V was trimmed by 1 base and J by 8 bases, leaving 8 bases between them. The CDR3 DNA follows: TGTGCCAGCAGTTTATCGGGGGACGGCTACACCTTC. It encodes CASSLSGDGYTF.

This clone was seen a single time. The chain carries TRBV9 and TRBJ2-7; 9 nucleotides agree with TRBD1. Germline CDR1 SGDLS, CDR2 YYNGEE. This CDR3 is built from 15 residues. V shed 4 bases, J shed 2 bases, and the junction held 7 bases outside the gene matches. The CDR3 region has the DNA TGTGCCAGCAGCCCTCAGACAGGGGGTCCCTACGAGCAGTACTTC. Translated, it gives CASSPQTGGPYEQYF.

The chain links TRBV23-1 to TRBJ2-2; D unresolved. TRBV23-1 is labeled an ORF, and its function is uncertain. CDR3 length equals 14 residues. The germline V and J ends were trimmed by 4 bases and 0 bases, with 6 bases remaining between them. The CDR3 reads CASSRVANTGELFF. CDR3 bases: TGCGCCAGCAGTCGAGTGGCGAACACCGGGGAGCTGTTTTTT.

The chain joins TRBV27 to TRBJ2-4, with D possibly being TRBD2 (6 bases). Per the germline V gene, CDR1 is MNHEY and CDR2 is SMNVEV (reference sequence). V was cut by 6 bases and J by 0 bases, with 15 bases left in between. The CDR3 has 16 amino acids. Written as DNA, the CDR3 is TGTGCCAGCAGCGACGGACTCGGGAGAGCCAAAAACATTCAGTACTTC. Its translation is CASSDGLGRAKNIQYF.

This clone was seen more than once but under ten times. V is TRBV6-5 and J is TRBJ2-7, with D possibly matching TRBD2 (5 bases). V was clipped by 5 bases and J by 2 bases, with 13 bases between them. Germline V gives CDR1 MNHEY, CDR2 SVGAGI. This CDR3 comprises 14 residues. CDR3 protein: CASSRSTGTYEQYF. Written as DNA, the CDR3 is TGTGCCAGCAGTCGGTCAACGGGGACCTACGAGCAGTACTTC.

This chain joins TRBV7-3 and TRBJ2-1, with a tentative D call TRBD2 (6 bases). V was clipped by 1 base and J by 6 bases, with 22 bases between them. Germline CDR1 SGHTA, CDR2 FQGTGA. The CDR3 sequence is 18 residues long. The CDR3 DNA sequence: TGTGCCAGCAGCTTAAGCCCCTCCGGGACTGGACCTTCCAATGAGCAGTTCTTC. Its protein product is CASSLSPSGTGPSNEQFF.

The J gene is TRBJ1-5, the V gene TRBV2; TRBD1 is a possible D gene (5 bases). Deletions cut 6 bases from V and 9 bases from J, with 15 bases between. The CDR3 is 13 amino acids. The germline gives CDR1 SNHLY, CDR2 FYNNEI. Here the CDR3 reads CASRDRQFGPQHF. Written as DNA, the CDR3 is TGTGCCAGCAGGGACCGACAGTTCGGGCCCCAGCATTTT.

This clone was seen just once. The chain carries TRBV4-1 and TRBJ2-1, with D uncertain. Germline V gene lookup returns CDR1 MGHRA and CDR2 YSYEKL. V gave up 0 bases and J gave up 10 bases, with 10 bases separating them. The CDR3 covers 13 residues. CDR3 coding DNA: TGCGCCAGCAGCCAAGATTCGGGTTACGAGCAGTTCTTC. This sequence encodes CASSQDSGYEQFF.

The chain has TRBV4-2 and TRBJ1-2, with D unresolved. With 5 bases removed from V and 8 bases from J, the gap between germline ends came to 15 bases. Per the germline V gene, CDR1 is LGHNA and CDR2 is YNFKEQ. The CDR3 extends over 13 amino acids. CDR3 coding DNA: TGTGCCAGCAGCTCCGCCGGGGTCGACGGCTACACCTTC. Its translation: CASSSAGVDGYTF.

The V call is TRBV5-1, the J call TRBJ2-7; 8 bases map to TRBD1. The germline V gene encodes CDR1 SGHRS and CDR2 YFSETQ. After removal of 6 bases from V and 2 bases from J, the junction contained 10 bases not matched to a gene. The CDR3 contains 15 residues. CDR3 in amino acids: CASTSRDRGAYEQYF. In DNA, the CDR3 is TGCGCCAGCACATCCCGCGACAGGGGAGCCTACGAGCAGTACTTC.

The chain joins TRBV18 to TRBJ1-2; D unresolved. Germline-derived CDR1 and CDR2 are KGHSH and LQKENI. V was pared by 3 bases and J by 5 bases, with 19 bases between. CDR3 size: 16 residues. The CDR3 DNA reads TGTGCCAGCTCACCGCAACTGCTTTACGAGACTTATGGCTACACCTTC. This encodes CASSPQLLYETYGYTF.